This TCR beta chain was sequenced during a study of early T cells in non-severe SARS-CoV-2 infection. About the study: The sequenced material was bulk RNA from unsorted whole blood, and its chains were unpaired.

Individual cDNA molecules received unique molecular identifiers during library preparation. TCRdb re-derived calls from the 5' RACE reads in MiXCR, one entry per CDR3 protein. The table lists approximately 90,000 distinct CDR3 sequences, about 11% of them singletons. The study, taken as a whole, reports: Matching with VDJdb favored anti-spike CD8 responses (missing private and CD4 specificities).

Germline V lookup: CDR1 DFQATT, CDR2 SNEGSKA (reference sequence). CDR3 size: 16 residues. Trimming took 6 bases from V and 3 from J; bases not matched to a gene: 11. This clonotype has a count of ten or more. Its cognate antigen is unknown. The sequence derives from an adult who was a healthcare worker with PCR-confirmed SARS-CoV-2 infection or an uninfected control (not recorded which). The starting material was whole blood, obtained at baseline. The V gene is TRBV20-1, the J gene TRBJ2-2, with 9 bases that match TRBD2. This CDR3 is CSARLLLAGYTGELFF. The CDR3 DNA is TGCAGTGCCCGCTTGCTACTAGCGGGTTACACCGGGGAGCTGTTTTTT.